This is a list of T cell receptor beta chains from one sample in a study of blood T cell repertoires in COVID-19. Sequencing used immunoSEQ multiplex PCR; TCRdb keeps in-frame clones, though not all of them. Of 350,000 to 450,000 clones listed, 70% to 90% were seen once; the top ten hold roughly 2%. The specimen was PBMCs or T cells enriched from blood (not recorded which). These receptors were collected from a man aged 40-49 years in a cohort exposed to, infected with or recovered from COVID-19 (not recorded which). Each CDR3 is given with its conserved first and last residue. The order of the fields is V gene, clone size, J gene, D gene, CDR3 protein, CDR3 DNA. The D gene is left open where the match is weak. Some rows have no size entry. The others give once, few or many, or a class for an expanded clone.

TRBV21-1	once	TRBJ2-1	.	CASSKARSGRRNEQFF	TGTGCCAGCAGCAAAGCGCGAAGCGGGAGGAGGAATGAGCAGTTCTTC
TRBV2	.	TRBJ1-4	.	CASSENGGFGEKLFF	TGTGCCAGCAGTGAAAATGGTGGTTTCGGGGAAAAACTGTTTTTT
TRBV5-1	few	TRBJ2-7	.	CASSLVTGSYEQYF	TGCGCCAGCAGCTTGGTTACGGGATCCTACGAGCAGTACTTC
TRBV10-3	.	TRBJ1-2	.	CAISERVRVSGYTF	TGTGCCATCAGTGAGCGGGTCAGGGTAAGCGGCTACACCTTC
TRBV18	.	TRBJ2-1	.	CASSLRFDEQFF	TGTGCCAGCTCACTCCGTTTCGATGAGCAGTTCTTC
TRBV18	.	TRBJ2-1	TRBD2	CASSRSSGTYNEQFF	TGTGCCAGCTCACGATCTAGCGGAACGTACAATGAGCAGTTCTTC
TRBV6-5	.	TRBJ2-5	.	CASSPRGGRETQYF	TGTGCCAGCAGCCCGAGGGGGGGAAGAGAGACCCAGTACTTC
TRBV6-5	.	TRBJ1-1	.	CASRTKGGRYTEAFF	TGTGCCAGCAGGACCAAGGGCGGGCGGTACACTGAAGCTTTCTTT
TRBV29-1	.	TRBJ2-7	.	CSVVLAHEQYF	TGCAGCGTTGTACTAGCCCACGAGCAGTACTTC
TRBV7-9	.	TRBJ2-1	TRBD2	CASSLETSLSEQFF	TGTGCCAGCAGCTTAGAGACTAGCTTGAGTGAGCAGTTCTTC
TRBV6-1	few	TRBJ1-3	TRBD1	CASSEAAGGFGNTIYF	TGTGCCAGCAGTGAAGCTGCAGGGGGCTTTGGAAACACCATATATTTT